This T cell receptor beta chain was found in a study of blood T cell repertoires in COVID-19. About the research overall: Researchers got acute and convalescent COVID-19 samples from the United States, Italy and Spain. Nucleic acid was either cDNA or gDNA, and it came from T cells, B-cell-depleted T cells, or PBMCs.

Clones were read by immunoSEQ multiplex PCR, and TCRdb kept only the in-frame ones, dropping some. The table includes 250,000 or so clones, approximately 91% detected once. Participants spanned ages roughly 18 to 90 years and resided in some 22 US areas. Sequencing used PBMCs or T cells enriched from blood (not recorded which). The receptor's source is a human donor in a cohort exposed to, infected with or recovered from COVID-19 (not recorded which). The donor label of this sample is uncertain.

Here the CDR3 reads CAWSVRDNSPLHF. The CDR3 DNA sequence: TGTGCCTGGAGTGTACGGGATAATTCACCCCTCCACTTT. The chain joins TRBV30 to TRBJ1-6; D unresolved. V lost 0 bases and J lost 5, with 5 bases in between. Germline CDR1 reads GTSNPN; CDR2 reads SVGIG (reference sequence). This CDR3 has 13 amino acids.